This T cell receptor (beta chain) originates from a study of blood T cell repertoires in COVID-19. For the study at large: PBMCs, B-cell-depleted T cells, or T cells were the source of the cDNA or gDNA that made up the material.

V was pared by 0 bases and J by 4 bases, with 9 bases between. The CDR3 has 14 residues. Individuals drawn from about 26 US areas were about 18 to 100 years old. Original data processing: Amplified reference gene primers provided the basis for estimating nucleated cell counts. Measured with immunoSEQ multiplex PCR; TCRdb has only the in-frame clones, and not every one. The DNA was the basis for D and trimming; V, J and clone size are from that table. The sample has fewer than 250,000 clones, 81% seen once; the top ten hold 8.5% to 10%. The chain has TRBV23-1 and TRBJ1-2; D is ambiguous. TRBV23-1 is placed among ORFs of uncertain function. Input material: PBMCs or T cells enriched from blood (not recorded which). This clonotype originated in a woman in her 50s with acute COVID-19. CDR3 nucleotides: TGCGCCAGCAGTCAATCGCGGCTCCTCTATGGCTACACCTTC. This gives the protein CASSQSRLLYGYTF.